A selection of T cell receptor beta chains follows, all from one sample in a study of regulatory T cells in long-lasting Graves disease. TCRdb itself ran the multiplex PCR reads through MiXCR, one entry per CDR3 protein. The sample shows roughly 400,000 distinct CDR3 sequences, around 21% of them seen only once. The sequenced sample was peripheral blood mononuclear cells (PBMCs), obtained when the disease was refractory, from a patient treated with antithyroid drugs. Source of these receptors: a female donor with Graves disease. The CDR3 runs from the conserved cysteine through the conserved F or W. A D gene is named only where the DNA matches it firmly. Expanded clones get a size class; other rows say once, few or many, or leave the size out.

TRBJ1-4 | 15 | - | many | TRBV30 | CAWSILRGSYEKLFF | TGTGCCTGGAGTATTTTAAGGGGGAGCTATGAAAAACTGTTTTTT
TRBJ2-5 | 14 | - | - | TRBV10-1 | CASSEGGSQETQYF | TGCGCCAGCAGTGAGGGCGGCAGCCAAGAGACCCAGTACTTC
TRBJ1-1 | 14 | - | few | TRBV6-1 | CASSKLQVLTEAFF | TGTGCCAGCAGTAAACTCCAGGTTCTGACTGAAGCTTTCTTT
TRBJ1-1 | 14 | - | - | TRBV6-2/TRBV6-3 | CASSYRPGNTEAFF | TGTGCCAGCAGTTACCGGCCCGGGAACACTGAAGCTTTCTTT
TRBJ2-2 | 12 | - | many | TRBV12-3/TRBV12-4 | CASSPSTGELFF | TGTGCCAGCAGTCCCAGCACCGGGGAGCTGTTTTTT
TRBJ2-5 | 15 | TRBD2 | - | TRBV11-2 | CASSLRREWRETQYF | TGTGCCAGCAGCTTACGGCGGGAGTGGCGGGAGACCCAGTACTTC
TRBJ2-6 | 15 | - | few | TRBV7-2 | CASSFQGSSANVLTF | TGTGCCAGCAGCTTCCAGGGTTCAAGTGCCAACGTCCTGACTTTC
TRBJ2-7 | 14 | - | few | TRBV7-2 | CASSSIRGSGEQYF | TGTGCCAGCAGCTCCATACGGGGGTCGGGGGAGCAGTACTTC
TRBJ2-2 | 15 | - | - | TRBV19 | CASRTLGLEVGELFF | TGTGCCAGTAGGACTCTAGGCTTGGAGGTCGGGGAGCTGTTTTTT
TRBJ2-2 | 14 | - | many | TRBV6-5 | CASSYTEAPGELFF | TGTGCCAGCAGTTACACGGAGGCGCCGGGGGAGCTGTTTTTT
TRBJ1-1 | 15 | TRBD1 | - | TRBV6-5 | CASSLRTGTNTEAFF | TGTGCCAGCAGTTTAAGGACAGGGACGAACACTGAAGCTTTCTTT
TRBJ2-7 | 14 | - | few | TRBV9 | CASSVELYSEEQYF | TGTGCCAGCAGCGTAGAACTCTACAGCGAAGAGCAGTACTTC
TRBJ2-1 | 16 | TRBD2 | - | TRBV5-6 | CASSRPLAGGFNEQFF | TGTGCCAGCAGCCGCCCACTAGCGGGAGGTTTCAATGAGCAGTTCTTC
TRBJ2-1 | 18 | TRBD2 | few | TRBV7-2 | CASSLAPASGRAYNEQFF | TGTGCCAGCAGCTTAGCGCCGGCTAGCGGGAGGGCCTACAATGAGCAGTTCTTC
TRBJ2-7 | 15 | TRBD2 | many | TRBV20-1 | CSARGLAGTFYEQYF | TGCAGTGCTAGGGGACTAGCTGGGACCTTCTACGAGCAGTACTTC
TRBJ2-2 | 16 | TRBD2 | few | TRBV5-5 | CASSWPGGGDTGELFF | TGTGCCAGCAGCTGGCCGGGCGGGGGTGACACCGGGGAGCTGTTTTTT
TRBJ1-1 | 12 | - | few | TRBV29-1 | CSVVGGNTEAFF | TGCAGCGTTGTCGGGGGGAACACTGAAGCTTTCTTT